The clone carrying this T cell receptor (beta chain) is a singleton in its sample. Its antigen is not identified. The method was immunoSEQ multiplex PCR; TCRdb's version includes in-frame clones alone and lacks a portion of them. The sample includes about 100,000 clones, roughly 85% seen only once; the top ten take around 5%. The sample comes from a study of T cell responses to AZD1222 COVID-19 vaccine. The length of the CDR3 is 17 residues. The V and J ends lost 4 bases and 0 bases, in that order; junction bases with no gene match: 5. Germline-derived CDR1 and CDR2 are SGHRS and YFSETQ. Study results and limitations: The donor group comprised mostly white British people and more females; the analysis possibly underestimated clonal diversity. Just five or six AZD1222 recipients were seropositive at baseline. Nearly half of spike-specific TCRs reportedly target variant regions that are unmutated in the B.1.351 and B.1.1.7 variants. The study sampled repertoires only after the peak T cell response.

The gene calls are TRBV5-1 and TRBJ2-3; TRBD2 agrees at 13 bases. The source is an adult who received the AZD1222 COVID-19 vaccine. Specimen: peripheral blood, collected 28 days after the second AZD1222 dose. CDR3 in DNA: TGCGCCAGCAGCCCGGGACTAGCGGGGACTAGCACAGATACGCAGTATTTT. It translates to CASSPGLAGTSTDTQYF.